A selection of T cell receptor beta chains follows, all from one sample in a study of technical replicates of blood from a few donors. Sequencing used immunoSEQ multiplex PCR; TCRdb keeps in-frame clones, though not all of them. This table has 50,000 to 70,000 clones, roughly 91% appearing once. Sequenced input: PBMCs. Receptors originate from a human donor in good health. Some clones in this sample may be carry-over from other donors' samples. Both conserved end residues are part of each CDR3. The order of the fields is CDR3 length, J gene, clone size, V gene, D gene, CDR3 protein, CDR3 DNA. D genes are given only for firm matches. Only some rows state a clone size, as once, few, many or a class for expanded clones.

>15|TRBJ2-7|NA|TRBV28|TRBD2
CASISGGGASYEQYF
TGTGCCAGCATCTCCGGCGGGGGGGCTTCCTACGAGCAGTACTTC
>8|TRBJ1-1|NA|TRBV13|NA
CASSLAFF
TGTGCCAGTTCGTTGGCTTTCTTT
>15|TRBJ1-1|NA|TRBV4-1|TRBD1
CASSLSDREGTEAFF
TGCGCCAGCAGCCTCTCGGACAGGGAGGGTACTGAAGCTTTCTTT
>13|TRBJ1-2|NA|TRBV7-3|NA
CASSPAQGYGYTF
TGTGCCAGCAGCCCCGCACAGGGCTATGGCTACACCTTC
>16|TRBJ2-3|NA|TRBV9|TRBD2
CASSGGGSGRTDTQYF
TGTGCCAGCAGCGGGGGGGGGAGCGGGAGGACAGATACGCAGTATTTT
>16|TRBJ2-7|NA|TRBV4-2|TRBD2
CASSQELAGGLYEQYF
TGTGCCAGCAGCCAAGAACTAGCGGGAGGGCTCTACGAGCAGTACTTC
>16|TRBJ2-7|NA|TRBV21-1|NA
CASSIPGLAGGYEQYF
TGTGCCAGCAGCATACCGGGACTAGCGGGAGGCTACGAGCAGTACTTC
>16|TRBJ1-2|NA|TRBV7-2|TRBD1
CASSQMGDRGLGGYTF
TGTGCCAGCAGCCAAATGGGGGACAGGGGGCTTGGTGGCTACACCTTC
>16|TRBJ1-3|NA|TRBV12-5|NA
CASGSHRVISGNTIYF
TGTGCTAGTGGTTCCCACCGGGTGATCTCTGGAAACACCATATATTTT
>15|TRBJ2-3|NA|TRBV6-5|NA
CASSSRGGLTDTQYF
TGTGCCAGCAGTTCTCGCGGGGGCCTCACAGATACGCAGTATTTT
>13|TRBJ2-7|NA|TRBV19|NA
CASSRRDSYEQYF
TGTGCCAGTAGTCGGCGGGACTCCTACGAGCAGTACTTC
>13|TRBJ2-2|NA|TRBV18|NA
CASSPLEGGELFF
TGTGCCAGCTCACCGCTTGAGGGCGGGGAGCTGTTTTTT
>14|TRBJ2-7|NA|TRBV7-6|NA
CASSLEGGSYEQYF
TGTGCCAGCAGCTTAGAGGGAGGTTCGTACGAGCAGTACTTC
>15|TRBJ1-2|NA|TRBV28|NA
CASSWSQEAGNGYTF
TGTGCCAGCAGTTGGTCACAGGAAGCGGGGAATGGCTACACCTTC
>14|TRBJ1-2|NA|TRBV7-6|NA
CASSPSDGGYGYTF
TGTGCCAGCAGCCCGTCAGACGGGGGCTATGGCTACACCTTC
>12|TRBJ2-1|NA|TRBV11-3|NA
CASSYNGGEQFF
TGTGCCAGCAGTTACAACGGGGGTGAGCAGTTCTTC
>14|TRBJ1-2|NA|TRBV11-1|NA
CASSRGGGGYGYTF
TGTGCCAGCAGCCGTGGCGGGGGGGGCTATGGCTACACCTTC
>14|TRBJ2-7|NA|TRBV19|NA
CASSIASGFYEQYF
TGTGCCAGTAGTATAGCATCAGGGTTTTACGAGCAGTACTTC
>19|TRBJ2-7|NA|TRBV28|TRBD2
CASSALVTSGGTQRGEQYF
TGTGCCAGCAGTGCCCTTGTGACTAGCGGGGGGACCCAGAGGGGCGAGCAGTACTTC
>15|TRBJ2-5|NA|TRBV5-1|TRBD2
CASSFLAGEQETQYF
TGCGCCAGCAGCTTCCTAGCGGGAGAACAAGAGACCCAGTACTTC
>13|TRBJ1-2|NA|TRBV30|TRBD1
CAWSWTGGYGYTF
TGTGCCTGGAGTTGGACAGGGGGCTATGGCTACACCTTC
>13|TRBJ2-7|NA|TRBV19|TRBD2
CASRGGSFNEQYF
TGTGCCAGTAGGGGCGGGAGTTTCAACGAGCAGTACTTC
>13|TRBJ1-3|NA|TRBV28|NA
CASTGGKGNTIYF
TGTGCCAGCACTGGAGGGAAAGGAAACACCATATATTTT
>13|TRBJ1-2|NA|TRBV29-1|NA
CSVLMTGGYGYTF
TGCAGCGTTCTGATGACAGGCGGCTATGGCTACACCTTC
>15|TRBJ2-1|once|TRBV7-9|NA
CASSLALGDGNEQFF
TGTGCCAGCAGCTTAGCGTTAGGGGATGGCAATGAGCAGTTCTTC
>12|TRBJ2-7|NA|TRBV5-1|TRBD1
CASSRDRVEQYF
TGCGCCAGCAGTCGAGACAGGGTCGAGCAGTACTTC
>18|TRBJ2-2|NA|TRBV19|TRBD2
CASMGTHLAGPNTGELFF
TGTGCCAGTATGGGGACACATTTAGCGGGGCCGAACACCGGGGAGCTGTTTTTT
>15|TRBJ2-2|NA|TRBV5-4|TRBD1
CASSSQGVVAGELFF
TGTGCCAGCAGCTCCCAGGGGGTAGTTGCCGGGGAGCTGTTTTTT
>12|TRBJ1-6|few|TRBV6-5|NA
CASRQGFSPLHF
TGTGCCAGCAGACAGGGTTTTTCACCCCTCCACTTT
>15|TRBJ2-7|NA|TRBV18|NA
CASSPGAASSYEQYF
TGTGCCAGCTCACCAGGTGCGGCCAGCAGCTACGAGCAGTACTTC
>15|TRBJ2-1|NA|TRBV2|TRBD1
CASTSGTGPNNEQFF
TGTGCCAGCACTTCCGGGACAGGGCCGAACAATGAGCAGTTCTTC
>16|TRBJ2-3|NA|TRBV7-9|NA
CASSQWEAGASDTQYF
TGTGCCAGCAGCCAGTGGGAGGCGGGGGCCTCAGATACGCAGTATTTT
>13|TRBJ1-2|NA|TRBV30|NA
CAWSDNPIYGYTF
TGTGCCTGGTCGGACAACCCAATCTATGGCTACACCTTC
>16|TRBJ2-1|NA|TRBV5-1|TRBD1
CASSHSGTGGAVKEFF
TGCGCCAGCAGCCATTCCGGGACAGGGGGCGCGGTAAAGGAATTCTTC
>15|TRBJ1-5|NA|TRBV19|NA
CASSIADGHNQPQHF
TGTGCCAGTAGTATCGCGGACGGACACAATCAGCCCCAGCATTTT
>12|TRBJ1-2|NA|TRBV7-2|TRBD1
CASNQGEGGYTF
TGTGCCAGCAACCAGGGGGAAGGAGGCTACACCTTC
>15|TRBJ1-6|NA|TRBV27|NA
CASSLAGTQNSPLHF
TGTGCCAGCAGTTTAGCAGGGACACAGAATTCACCCCTCCACTTT
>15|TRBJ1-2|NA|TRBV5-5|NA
CASSSSGPGLGGYTF
TGTGCCAGCAGCTCGTCCGGGCCGGGATTAGGAGGCTACACCTTC
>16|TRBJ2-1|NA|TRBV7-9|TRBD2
CASSSLSGSSYNEQFF
TGTGCCAGCAGCTCCCTTAGCGGGAGCTCCTACAATGAGCAGTTCTTC
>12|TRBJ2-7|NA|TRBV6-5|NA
CASSPGPYEQYF
TGTGCCAGCAGCCCAGGGCCCTACGAGCAGTACTTC
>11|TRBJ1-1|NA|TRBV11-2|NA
CASSAGVGAFF
TGTGCCAGCAGCGCGGGAGTCGGAGCTTTCTTT
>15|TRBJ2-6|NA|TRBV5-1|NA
CASSLEGEGANVLTF
TGCGCCAGCAGCTTGGAGGGGGAAGGGGCCAACGTCCTGACTTTC
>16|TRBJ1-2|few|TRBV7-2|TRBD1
CASSYLGQGNSYGYTF
TGTGCCAGCAGCTATTTGGGACAGGGAAACAGCTATGGCTACACCTTC
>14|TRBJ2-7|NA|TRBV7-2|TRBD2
CASSPLGGRDEQYF
TGTGCCAGCAGCCCTCTGGGGGGGAGGGACGAGCAGTACTTC